This T cell receptor (beta chain) is from a study of blood T cell repertoires in COVID-19. Study-level information: The samples span acute and convalescent COVID-19 from the United States, Italy and Spain. The analysed material was cDNA or gDNA that came from T cells, B-cell-depleted T cells, or PBMCs.

As handled by the study authors: Scientists estimated how many nucleated cells there were by amplifying reference gene primers. Using immunoSEQ multiplex PCR, the repertoire was profiled, and TCRdb retains in-frame clones only, with some absent. V, J and clone size reflect that table, while D and trimming were determined from the DNA. Counted here are over 130,000 clones, 85% occurring once; the ten biggest clones make up around 2.9%. This CDR3 contains 16 residues. V gave up 3 bases and J gave up 7 bases; unmatched junction bases: 8. The germline gives CDR1 MGHRA, CDR2 YSYEKL. The receptor was derived from a middle-aged man with acute or convalescent COVID-19. Sequenced sample: peripheral blood. The chain joins TRBV4-1 to TRBJ2-1; TRBD2 aligns across 11 bases. CDR3: CASSHYSGREGNEQFF. Written as DNA, the CDR3 is TGCGCCAGCAGCCATTATAGCGGGAGGGAGGGGAATGAGCAGTTCTTC.